This T cell receptor (beta chain) was documented in a study of tumor and adjacent non-tumor tissue in lung cancer. As for the study in general: The patients, 10 to 11 men and roughly 5 women, were roughly 30 to 80 with stage I to III disease. Approximately 4.2 million productive TCRbeta reads were obtained per sample on average.

No cell sorting was done before RNA was extracted from the tissue. Chemotherapy-naive patients with new lung cancer underwent thoracic surgery in China, August–late 2014. The library came from three nested PCR rounds adapted from ARM-PCR protocols. TCRdb re-derived calls from the multiplex PCR reads in MiXCR, one entry per CDR3 protein. This sample has roughly 150,000 distinct CDR3 sequences; around 66% occur once, and the top ten carry 15% to 20%. The CDR3 consists of 15 residues. With V trimmed by 9 bases and J by 1 base, 9 bases remained unmatched. This TCR was recovered from a man aged 60-69 years with small cell lung cancer. Material for sequencing was lung tumor tissue. This chain joins TRBV12-3 or TRBV12-4 and TRBJ2-3, with 8 bases that match TRBD2. The CDR3 loop is CASSSGSHGTDTQYF. In DNA, the CDR3 is TGTGCCAGTAGCAGCGGGAGTCACGGCACAGATACGCAGTATTTT.